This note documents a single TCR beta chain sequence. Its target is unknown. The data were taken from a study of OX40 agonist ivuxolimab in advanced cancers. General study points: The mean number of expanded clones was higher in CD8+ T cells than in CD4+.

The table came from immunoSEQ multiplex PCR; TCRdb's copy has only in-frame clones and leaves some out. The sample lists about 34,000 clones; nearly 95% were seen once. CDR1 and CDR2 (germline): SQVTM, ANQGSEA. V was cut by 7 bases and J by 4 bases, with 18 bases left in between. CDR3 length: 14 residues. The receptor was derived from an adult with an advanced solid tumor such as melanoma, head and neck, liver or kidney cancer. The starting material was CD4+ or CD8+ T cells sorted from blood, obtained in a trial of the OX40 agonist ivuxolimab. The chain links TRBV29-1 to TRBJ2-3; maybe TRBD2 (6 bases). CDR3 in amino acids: CSAVKGGLSDTQYF. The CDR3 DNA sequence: TGCAGCGCCGTGAAGGGAGGTTTGTCAGATACGCAGTATTTT.